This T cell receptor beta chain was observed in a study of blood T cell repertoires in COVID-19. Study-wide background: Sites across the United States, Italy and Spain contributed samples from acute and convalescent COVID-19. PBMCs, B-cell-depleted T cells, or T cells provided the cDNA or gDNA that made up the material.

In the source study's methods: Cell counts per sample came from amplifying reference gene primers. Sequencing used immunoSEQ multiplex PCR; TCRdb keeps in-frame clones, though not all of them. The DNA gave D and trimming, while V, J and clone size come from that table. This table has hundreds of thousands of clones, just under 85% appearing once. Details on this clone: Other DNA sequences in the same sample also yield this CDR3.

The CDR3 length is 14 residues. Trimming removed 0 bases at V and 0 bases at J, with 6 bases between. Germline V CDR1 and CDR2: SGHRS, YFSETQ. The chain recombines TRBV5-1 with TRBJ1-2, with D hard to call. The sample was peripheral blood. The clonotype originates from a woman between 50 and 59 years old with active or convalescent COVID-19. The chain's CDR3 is CASSLESPNYGYTF. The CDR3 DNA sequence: TGCGCCAGCAGCTTGGAAAGCCCTAACTATGGCTACACCTTC.